A single sample is the source of the 15 T cell receptor beta chains below, sequenced in a study of OX40 agonist ivuxolimab in advanced cancers. Sequencing used immunoSEQ multiplex PCR; TCRdb keeps in-frame clones, though not all of them. Among tens of thousands of clones listed, roughly 86% were seen once. Sequencing was performed on CD4+ or CD8+ T cells sorted from blood, taken in a trial of the OX40 agonist ivuxolimab. These receptors all come from an adult with an advanced solid tumor such as melanoma, head and neck, liver or kidney cancer.

This clone was observed a handful of times. The chain employs TRBV4-2 and TRBJ1-2; possible D gene TRBD1, 5 bases. The germline gives CDR1 LGHNA, CDR2 YNFKEQ. The CDR3 extends over 14 amino acids. V was pared by 2 bases and J by 3 bases, with 10 bases between. The CDR3 DNA reads TGTGCCAGCAGCCAACCAGGGATTGACTATGGCTACACCTTC. This codes for CASSQPGIDYGYTF.

In its sample, this clone was seen a few times. The V and J genes are TRBV10-3 and TRBJ1-2, with D tentatively TRBD1 (5 bases). This CDR3 contains 15 residues. Looked up from germline, CDR1 is ENHRY and CDR2 is SYGVKD. With 0 bases removed from V and 3 bases from J, the gap between germline ends came to 11 bases. CDR3 nucleotide sequence: TGTGCCATCAGTGAGTCAAGGATGGGGGACTATGGCTACACCTTC. Translation gives CAISESRMGDYGYTF.

This rearrangement joins TRBV25-1 to TRBJ2-1, with no clear D. Germline CDR1 is MGHDK and CDR2 is SYGVNS. Trimming left V 4 bases short and J 10 bases short, with 8 bases between. The CDR3 consists of 11 residues. The CDR3 DNA sequence: TGTGCCAGCAGTGCTGGTGGGGAGCAGTTCTTC. Translating gives CASSAGGEQFF.

The chain carries TRBV7-6 and TRBJ2-2; TRBD2 matches 9 bases. Trimming at V came to 0 bases and at J to 4 bases, leaving 0 bases not matched to a gene. The CDR3 length is 15 residues. Germline V gene data show CDR1 as SGHVS and CDR2 as FNYEAQ. CDR3 coding DNA: TGTGCCAGCAGCTTAGCACTAGCGGGCACCGGGGAGCTGTTTTTT. Protein sequence: CASSLALAGTGELFF.

Only a few counts were recorded for this clone. Other DNA sequences in the same sample also yield this CDR3. This chain uses TRBV11-2 with TRBJ1-1, with D possibly matching TRBD1 (5 bases). CDR1 and CDR2 (germline): SGHAT, FQNNGV. V was shortened by 3 bases and J by 1 base, with 6 bases between the two germline ends. The CDR3 covers 13 residues. For the CDR3, the DNA is TGTGCCAGCAGCTTCCAGGGGAACACTGAAGCTTTCTTT. It yields the protein CASSFQGNTEAFF.

The chain employs TRBV5-6 and TRBJ2-7; the match to TRBD2 covers 7 bases. The CDR3 is 15 amino acids. From germline, CDR1 is SGHDT and CDR2 YYEEEE. Trimming cost V 1 base and J 1 base; bases outside gene matches: 5. The CDR3 spells CASSLSPGGSYEQYF. The CDR3 DNA reads TGTGCCAGCAGCTTGTCTCCGGGAGGATCCTACGAGCAGTACTTC.

This chain uses TRBV11-2 with TRBJ2-1, with D perhaps TRBD2 (6 bases). Per the germline V gene, CDR1 is SGHAT and CDR2 is FQNNGV. Between the trimmed V and J ends, which lost 4 bases and 6 bases, there was a span of 16 bases. This CDR3 has 15 residues. The CDR3: CASSSFRGVSNEQFF. CDR3 nucleotides: TGTGCCAGCAGCTCCTTTCGCGGGGTGAGCAATGAGCAGTTCTTC.

V gene TRBV5-4 combines with J gene TRBJ2-3; 11 bases fit TRBD1. J gave up 3 bases and V 7 bases, and 1 base lay outside the gene matches. The germline gives CDR1 SGHNT, CDR2 YYREEE (reference sequence). CDR3 length: 13 residues. CDR3 sequence (DNA): TGTGCCAGCGGGACAGGGGGGACAGATACGCAGTATTTT. It encodes CASGTGGTDTQYF.

A remark on this clone: Relative to the germline gene, one junction end is altered; a read error may explain this. The genes are TRBV28 and TRBJ2-1; D unclear. CDR3 length equals 11 residues. Germline CDR1 MDHEN, CDR2 SYDVKM. The CDR3 region is CASRLYNEQFF. DNA for the CDR3: TGTGCCAGCAGATTATACAATGAGCAGTTCTTC.

This sequence joins TRBV5-1 and TRBJ1-1; 10 bases fit TRBD1. The ends lost 0 bases at V and 10 bases at J; junction bases unmatched: 9. The CDR3 runs 15 residues. The germline V gene encodes CDR1 SGHRS and CDR2 YFSETQ. CDR3 sequence reads: CASSLAVRQGAGAFF. CDR3 coding DNA: TGCGCCAGCAGCTTGGCGGTACGACAGGGGGCTGGAGCTTTCTTT. The complete variable domain, with remaining parts taken from reference TRBV5-1 and TRBJ1-1, reads KAGVTQTPRYLIKTRGQQVTLSCSPISGHRSVSWYQQTPGQGLQFLFEYFSETQRNKGNFPGRFSGRQFSNSRSEMNVSTLELGDSALYLCASSLAVRQGAGAFFGQGTRLTVV.

V usage is TRBV9 and J usage is TRBJ2-7, with TRBD1 matching over 8 bases. This CDR3 is 15 amino acids long. V shed 1 base, J shed 10 bases, and the junction held 13 bases outside the gene matches. Germline values: CDR1 SGDLS, CDR2 YYNGEE. The CDR3 reads CASSVRPDRESVQYF. CDR3 coding DNA: TGTGCCAGCAGCGTAAGACCGGACAGGGAGTCAGTTCAGTACTTC.

V usage is TRBV19 and J usage is TRBJ2-1, with 8 nucleotides matching TRBD1. The CDR3 has 14 amino acids. Germline V gives CDR1 LNHDA, CDR2 SQIVND (reference sequence). V shed 3 bases, J shed 6 bases, and the junction held 4 bases outside the gene matches. In nucleotides, the CDR3 is TGTGCCAGTAGTATCAGGGGGCAGGTCAATGAGCAGTTCTTC. Amino acids: CASSIRGQVNEQFF.

This clone was observed a handful of times. The chain carries TRBV19 and TRBJ2-7; D is unresolved. Per germline, CDR1 LNHDA and CDR2 SQIVND (reference sequence). The CDR3 sequence is 14 residues long. V was pared by 3 bases and J by 3 bases, with 12 bases between. CDR3 sequence reads: CASSMTLRDYEQYF. As DNA, the CDR3 is TGTGCCAGTAGTATGACATTAAGGGACTACGAGCAGTACTTC.

The chain has TRBV7-6 and TRBJ2-2; 11 nucleotides align to TRBD1. CDR1 is SGHVS, CDR2 FNYEAQ, per germline. CDR3 length: 15 amino acids. With V trimmed by 5 bases and J by 5 bases, 4 bases remained unmatched. The CDR3 spells CASSRGQGGTGELFF. In DNA, the CDR3 is TGTGCCAGCAGCCGGGGACAGGGGGGTACCGGGGAGCTGTTTTTT.

The J gene is TRBJ2-2, the V gene TRBV2; no clear D. Germline lookup yields CDR1 SNHLY and CDR2 FYNNEI. The CDR3 is made up of 13 amino acids. Trimming took 8 bases from V and 0 from J, leaving 7 bases between them. CDR3: CASPEANTGELFF. CDR3 DNA: TGTGCCAGCCCTGAGGCGAACACCGGGGAGCTGTTTTTT.